Listed below are T cell receptor beta chains from one sample, sequenced in a study of neurological immune-mediated disorders. MiXCR was run by TCRdb on the 5' RACE reads, yielding one entry per CDR3 protein. The sample has tens of thousands of distinct CDR3 sequences, about a tenth seen once. The sequenced sample consisted of PBMCs. The origin of the receptors is a man aged 35-49 years in good health. The CDR3 runs from the conserved cysteine through the conserved F or W. The D gene is left open where the match is weak. Clone size is not always given. Where it is, it says once, few, many or a class for expanded clones.

many	TRBD1	TRBV2	TRBJ2-1	TGTGCCAGCAGTGATCCCCCCGGGACAGGGTTCTCCTACAATGAGCAGTTCTTC	CASSDPPGTGFSYNEQFF
many	NA	TRBV5-1	TRBJ2-3	TGCGCCAGCAGCTTAGGGGGGACCGACACAGATACGCAGTATTTT	CASSLGGTDTDTQYF
NA	TRBD2	TRBV20-1	TRBJ2-2	TGCAGTGCTAGTGGCTTTTCTAGCGGCAGTAAGGACACCGGGGAGCTGTTGTTT	CSASGFSSGSKDTGELLF
many	NA	TRBV6-1	TRBJ2-6	TGTGCCACCTTGCGGGACACCCGGACGGGGGCCAACGTCCTGACTTTC	CATLRDTRTGANVLTF
many	NA	TRBV29-1	TRBJ2-7	TGCAGCGTTGAGGGGGGGGGGACAGGACTCCACGAGCAGTACTTC	CSVEGGGTGLHEQYF
NA	NA	TRBV5-1	TRBJ2-1	TGCGCCAGCAGCTTGAGGGATGGCTCCTACAATGAGCAGTTCTTC	CASSLRDGSYNEQFF
many	TRBD1	TRBV20-1	TRBJ1-5	TGCAGTGCTTTGGACAGGAGGGGCAATCAGCCCCAGCATTTT	CSALDRRGNQPQHF
NA	NA	TRBV28	TRBJ2-2	TGTGCCAGCACCCGGGGAACCGGGGAGCTGTTTTTT	CASTRGTGELFF
many	NA	TRBV12-3/TRBV12-4	TRBJ2-2	TGTGCCAGTATATCCCGTCCCATAGGCTATCCGAACACCGGGGAGCTGTTTTTT	CASISRPIGYPNTGELFF
many	NA	TRBV3-1	TRBJ1-2	TGTGCCAGCAGCCCAGGGTTGGGGGGCTACACCTTC	CASSPGLGGYTF
many	NA	TRBV6-5	TRBJ2-5	TGTGCCAGCAGTTACTCTGGGGGGCGAGAGACCCAGTACTTC	CASSYSGGRETQYF
many	NA	TRBV19	TRBJ2-2	TGTGCCAGTAGTATTGTATACACCGGGGAGCTGTTTTTT	CASSIVYTGELFF
many	TRBD2	TRBV12-3/TRBV12-4	TRBJ2-1	TGTGCCAGCAGTTCAGGACTAGCGGGGGGACGACGGTGGAGTGAGCAGTTCTTC	CASSSGLAGGRRWSEQFF
many	NA	TRBV3-1	TRBJ1-5	TGTGCCAGCAGCCAAGAAGGGCAGCCCCAGCATTTT	CASSQEGQPQHF
many	NA	TRBV20-1	TRBJ2-3	TGCAGTGCTAGAGATGGGGCTCGCACAGATACGCAGTATTTT	CSARDGARTDTQYF
few	NA	TRBV24-1	TRBJ2-6	TGTGCCACCAGTCCCCGGGCCCTCTCTGGGGCCAACGTCCTGACTTTC	CATSPRALSGANVLTF
many	NA	TRBV7-3	TRBJ2-5	TGTGCCAGCAGCCCGACAGGGGCGGGGGACCAAGAGACCCAGTACTTC	CASSPTGAGDQETQYF
many	NA	TRBV6-5	TRBJ1-6	TGTGCCAGCAGTTCTCCCTCGTGGGGTAATAATTCACCCCTCCACTTT	CASSSPSWGNNSPLHF
many	NA	TRBV5-1	TRBJ1-1	TGCGCCAGCAGCTTGGGACAGATGAACACTGAAGCTTTCTTT	CASSLGQMNTEAFF
many	NA	TRBV12-3/TRBV12-4	TRBJ2-7	TGTGCCAGCAGTTTTAGGTCGGTCGAGCAGTACTTC	CASSFRSVEQYF
many	NA	TRBV27	TRBJ2-2	TGTGCCAGCAGCGGCGCGGGTCTCGGCGGGGAGCTGTTTTTT	CASSGAGLGGELFF
many	TRBD1	TRBV28	TRBJ2-1	TGTGCCAGCAGTCAAACCTTACTGTCAGGGGGTCCGCGTGGTAATGAGCAGTTCTTC	CASSQTLLSGGPRGNEQFF
many	TRBD1	TRBV20-1	TRBJ1-4	TGCAGTGCTCCTGGACAGGGAGGTTCCAATGAAAAACTGTTTTTT	CSAPGQGGSNEKLFF
NA	TRBD2	TRBV28	TRBJ2-1	TGTGCCAGCAGCCGGGGGGGGCGAGAGCCCTACAATGAGCAGTTCTTC	CASSRGGREPYNEQFF
many	TRBD2	TRBV10-3	TRBJ2-1	TGTGCCATCAGTGTGAGCGGGGGCCTTGACAATGAGCAGTTCTTC	CAISVSGGLDNEQFF
few	NA	TRBV2	TRBJ2-5	TGTGCCAGCAGCGACCGCCTAGAGAGGGGCCAAGAGACCCAGTACTTC	CASSDRLERGQETQYF
many	NA	TRBV20-1	TRBJ1-5	TGCAGTGCTAGAATCCGGGACGGACCCTATAGCAATCAGCCCCAGCATTTT	CSARIRDGPYSNQPQHF
many	TRBD1	TRBV5-1	TRBJ2-6	TGCGCCACTACGGACAGGGACGGATACGGGGCCAACGTCCTGACTTTC	CATTDRDGYGANVLTF
NA	TRBD2	TRBV20-1	TRBJ2-1	TGCAGTGCTGGGGGACTAGCGGCAAATGAGCAGTTCTTC	CSAGGLAANEQFF
many	NA	TRBV2	TRBJ2-7	TGTGCCAGCAGTGAATCCCCAGGGGCCTACGAGCAGTACTTC	CASSESPGAYEQYF
many	NA	TRBV7-2	TRBJ2-2	TGTGCCAGCAGCCCGCGACACTTGCACCACACCGGGGAGCTGTTTTTT	CASSPRHLHHTGELFF
NA	NA	TRBV4-2	TRBJ2-7	TGTGCCAGCAGCCAAACGGACGGGCCCACCTACGAGCAGTACTTC	CASSQTDGPTYEQYF
many	NA	TRBV29-1	TRBJ1-1	TGCAGCGTGCTAGATGATCTGAACACTGAAGCTTTCTTT	CSVLDDLNTEAFF
many	TRBD1	TRBV5-1	TRBJ2-6	TGCGCCAGCAGCCCCGGACAGGCTAGCAACGTCCTGACTTTC	CASSPGQASNVLTF